Presented here are 21 T cell receptor beta chains from one specimen sequenced in a study of beta chain features in type 1 diabetes. The study, taken as a whole, reports: Within each of all four CD4+ subsets, Type 1 diabetes patients had TCRB CDR3s that were moderately but significantly shorter.

Of the isolated RNA, all was reverse transcribed, and so the sequenced material was expressed TCRB transcripts. The protocol was immunoSEQ multiplex PCR, while the TCRdb copy is restricted to in-frame clones and leaves out a portion. The sample records some 200,000 clones, 15% to 20% being singletons. No antigens are known for them. The sequenced material came from naive CD4+ T cells from blood. These receptors originate from a man aged 30 to 39 with type 1 diabetes.

CDR3 nucleotides: TGTGCCAGCAGTTTAAGTGCGGGACTTCGCTCCTACGAGCAGTACTTC. Translating gives CASSLSAGLRSYEQYF. The chain uses TRBV27 and TRBJ2-7, with D tentatively TRBD2 (6 bases). This CDR3 is 16 amino acids long. From germline, CDR1 is MNHEY and CDR2 SMNVEV (reference sequence). The V end was cut by 2 bases, the J end by 0 bases, with 14 bases between.

This clone showed up just a few times. The chain has TRBV30 and TRBJ2-7, with TRBD1 identical over 11 bases. The V segment lost 4 bases and the J segment 3 bases; nucleotides outside the gene matches: 5. This CDR3 comprises 14 residues. Germline values: CDR1 GTSNPN, CDR2 SVGIG (reference sequence). In DNA, the CDR3 is TGTGCCTGGACCGTTGGGACAGGGGGCTACGAGCAGTACTTC. Amino acid sequence: CAWTVGTGGYEQYF.

The J gene is TRBJ2-1, the V gene TRBV18; TRBD2 agrees at 9 bases. Germline CDR1 KGHSH, CDR2 LQKENI. The CDR3 runs 15 residues. The junction had 8 bases not matched to a gene; V was cut back by 3 bases and J by 8 bases. CDR3 loop: CASSPRSGSRDEQFF. In DNA form, the CDR3 reads TGTGCCAGCTCACCGCGTAGCGGGAGTAGGGATGAGCAGTTCTTC.

This clone has a handful of counts. In nucleotides, the CDR3 is TGTGCCTGGAGGACAAGAACCTACGAGCAGTACTTC. It is translated as CAWRTRTYEQYF. The rearrangement links TRBV30 to TRBJ2-7; D is uncertain. Trimming removed 3 bases at V and 2 bases at J, with 8 bases between. This CDR3 has 12 amino acids. CDR1 GTSNPN and CDR2 SVGIG come from the germline V gene (reference sequence).

Only a few counts were recorded for this clone. The V call is TRBV10-3, the J call TRBJ2-7, with 8 bases matching TRBD1. The germline gives CDR1 ENHRY, CDR2 SYGVKD. Losses at the gene ends were 7 bases for V and 7 bases for J; bases not matched to a gene: 9. The CDR3 contains 13 residues. Here the CDR3 reads CAINDRGTGEQYF. In nucleotides, the CDR3 is TGTGCCATCAATGACAGGGGAACGGGGGAGCAGTACTTC.

The V call is TRBV7-3, the J call TRBJ2-5; weak D call: TRBD1 (6 bases). CDR1 and CDR2 from the germline V gene are SGHTA and FQGTGA. V was pared by 5 bases and J by 4 bases, with 11 bases between. The CDR3 is 13 residues long. DNA for the CDR3: TGTGCCAGCAGCCCAGGGGTGAGAGAGACCCAGTACTTC. Translation gives CASSPGVRETQYF.

In its sample, this clone was seen once. The chain is built from TRBV5-4 and TRBJ2-5, with TRBD1 as a possible D gene (5 bases). There are 13 residues in the CDR3. The germline V gene encodes CDR1 SGHNT and CDR2 YYREEE (reference sequence). The V and J ends lost 5 bases and 5 bases respectively, with 13 bases between them. The chain's CDR3 is CASRTRDLETQYF. As DNA, the CDR3 is TGTGCCAGCAGGACCAGGGATTTGGAGACCCAGTACTTC.

V is TRBV13 and J is TRBJ2-6; D uncertain. This CDR3 contains 16 residues. The germline V gene has CDR1 PRHDT and CDR2 FYEKMQ (reference sequence). Deletions cut 2 bases from V and 4 bases from J, with 12 bases between. DNA for the CDR3: TGTGCCAGCAGCTTAATGGCCCAGGTGGGGGCCAACGTCCTGACTTTC. This sequence encodes CASSLMAQVGANVLTF.

The V call is TRBV9, the J call TRBJ2-2, with D possibly being TRBD2 (5 bases). This CDR3 region has 13 residues. Looked up from germline, CDR1 is SGDLS and CDR2 is YYNGEE. Trimming took off 0 bases at V and 6 bases at J, with 6 bases between the two ends. The CDR3: CASSVVLAGELFF. The CDR3 nucleotides read TGTGCCAGCAGCGTAGTACTAGCCGGGGAGCTGTTTTTT.

The chain employs TRBV18 and TRBJ2-1, with D unclear. This CDR3 region has 12 residues. The V gene lost 2 bases and the J gene lost 6 bases, with 5 bases spanning the gap. Germline CDR1 and CDR2: KGHSH and LQKENI. The DNA of the CDR3 is TGTGCCAGCTCACCAGGGGTCAATGAGCAGTTCTTC. Translation: CASSPGVNEQFF. The whole variable domain, remainder taken from reference TRBV18 and TRBJ2-1, is NAGVMQNPRHLVRRRGQEARLRCSPMKGHSHVYWYRQLPEEGLKFMVYLQKENIIDESGMPKERFSAEFPKEGPSILRIQQVVRGDSAAYFCASSPGVNEQFFGPGTRLTVL.

This chain joins TRBV6-5 and TRBJ2-2; 7 bases match TRBD1. The V gene's germline CDR1 is MNHEY and CDR2 SVGAGI. The CDR3 is 15 residues long. Unmatched junction bases numbered 8, after V lost 6 bases and J lost 4 bases. CDR3 in DNA: TGTGCCAGCAGGGTAGACAGGGTGGGCACCGGGGAGCTGTTTTTT. It codes for CASRVDRVGTGELFF.

This clone was seen more than once but under ten times. The rearrangement links TRBV6-6 to TRBJ2-7, with TRBD1 matching 8 bases. Germline V lookup: CDR1 MNHNY, CDR2 SVGAGI (reference sequence). The J segment lost 3 bases and the V segment lost 4 bases, leaving 5 bases of the junction unmatched. The CDR3 length is 14 residues. CDR3 residues: CASSLDRDRYEQYF. The CDR3 DNA follows: TGTGCCAGCAGTTTGGACAGGGACCGCTACGAGCAGTACTTC.

This clone was counted only a few times. This chain joins TRBV10-3 and TRBJ2-1, with D possibly being TRBD1 or TRBD2 (5 bases each). Germline CDR1 and CDR2: ENHRY and SYGVKD. This CDR3 has 14 amino acids. V was cut by 4 bases and J by 5 bases, with 12 bases left in between. In nucleotides, the CDR3 is TGTGCCATCAGTGTGTCGGGGCACGACAATGAGCAGTTCTTC. This sequence encodes CAISVSGHDNEQFF.

The V gene is TRBV29-1, the J gene TRBJ1-1, with 7 bases identical to TRBD1. This CDR3 comprises 12 residues. Germline trimming cut 5 bases from V and 1 base from J; bases unmatched to any gene: 1. CDR1 is SQVTM, CDR2 ANQGSEA, per germline. The CDR3 reads CSVQGGNTEAFF. CDR3 nucleotide sequence: TGCAGCGTTCAGGGGGGGAACACTGAAGCTTTCTTT. Combining the CDR3 with reference TRBV29-1 and TRBJ1-1 gives the whole variable domain SAVISQKPSRDICQRGTSLTIQCQVDSQVTMMFWYRQQPGQSLTLIATANQGSEATYESGFVIDKFPISRPNLTFSTLTVSNMSPEDSSIYLCSVQGGNTEAFFGQGTRLTVV.

This sequence joins TRBV29-1 and TRBJ2-4, with a tentative D call TRBD1 (5 bases). The CDR3 is 11 residues long. Germline values: CDR1 SQVTM, CDR2 ANQGSEA. Between the trimmed V and J ends, which lost 6 bases and 5 bases, there was a span of 8 bases. Here the CDR3 DNA reads TGCAGCGTAGACAGAGAAAACATTCAGTACTTC. Translating gives CSVDRENIQYF.

The rearrangement uses TRBV27 and TRBJ2-6, with 7 nucleotides matching TRBD1. Looked up from germline, CDR1 is MNHEY and CDR2 is SMNVEV (reference sequence). The V gene end was trimmed by 6 bases and the J gene end by 2 bases; junction bases not matched to a gene: 4. The CDR3 sequence is 15 residues long. The CDR3 sequence is CASSRDRAGANVLTF. In DNA, the CDR3 is TGTGCCAGCAGCCGAGACAGGGCTGGGGCCAACGTCCTGACTTTC.

This clone came up a few times. The genes are TRBV20-1 and TRBJ2-7; no clear D gene. CDR3 size: 11 residues. Trimming cost V 4 bases and J 7 bases, with 11 bases left between them. Looked up from germline, CDR1 is DFQATT and CDR2 is SNEGSKA (reference sequence). The CDR3 DNA reads TGCAGTGCTAACCCTTCTACGGAGCAGTACTTC. Translation gives CSANPSTEQYF.

A word on this clone: The same CDR3 can be traced to other DNA sequences in this sample. The V call is TRBV29-1, the J call TRBJ2-3, with D tentatively TRBD1 (5 bases). The length of the CDR3 is 13 residues. Trimming cost V 4 bases and J 2 bases, with 10 bases left between them. Germline loops: CDR1 SQVTM, CDR2 ANQGSEA. The CDR3 region has the DNA TGCAGCGTTGGGACAAGATACACAGATACGCAGTATTTT. Translating it yields CSVGTRYTDTQYF.

This clone has only a few counts. The V gene is TRBV28, the J gene TRBJ2-1; 12 bases match TRBD2. The junction had 6 bases not matched to a gene; V was cut back by 1 base and J by 8 bases. The CDR3 spans 16 residues. Germline CDR1 reads MDHEN; CDR2 reads SYDVKM. The DNA for the CDR3 is TGTGCCAGCAGTTTATCTCTAGCGGGAGGGCTCTATGAGCAGTTCTTC. Its protein is CASSLSLAGGLYEQFF.

This chain connects TRBV5-1 to TRBJ2-5, with 9 bases matching TRBD2. Germline values: CDR1 SGHRS, CDR2 YFSETQ. CDR3 size: 14 residues. Trimming at V came to 10 bases and at J to 2 bases, leaving 9 bases not matched to a gene. The CDR3 DNA reads TGCGCCGTCGGAAGCGGGAGGATTCAAGAGACCCAGTACTTC. This gives the protein CAVGSGRIQETQYF.

Concerning this clone itself: Additional DNA sequences in this sample encode the identical CDR3. The chain uses TRBV7-2 and TRBJ2-3; the D is unclear. This CDR3 has 12 residues. Per germline, CDR1 SGHTA and CDR2 FQGNSA. With 0 bases removed from V and 3 bases from J, the gap between germline ends came to 1 base. CDR3 sequence reads: CASSLATDTQYF. The DNA of the CDR3 is TGTGCCAGCAGCTTAGCTACAGATACGCAGTATTTT.